The source of this T cell receptor beta chain is a study of T cell responses to AZD1222 COVID-19 vaccine. Assay: immunoSEQ multiplex PCR; the TCRdb copy retains only in-frame clones and omits some. The sample shows about 140,000 clones, 92% of them seen only once. The germline CDR1 and CDR2 sequences are MNHNS and SASEGT. V lost 2 bases to trimming and J lost 0 bases, with 7 bases between them. The CDR3 spans 15 residues. The sequence was obtained from an adult in good health. Sample: peripheral blood, taken on day 0 of AZD1222 vaccination. J is TRBJ2-2 and V is TRBV6-1, with D unclear. CDR3 protein: CASSELAPNTGELFF. CDR3 bases: TGTGCCAGCAGTGAACTGGCCCCGAACACCGGGGAGCTGTTTTTT.